This entry lists 20 T cell receptor beta chains sequenced from one sample in a study of shared clonotypes between healthy human individuals. Assay used: immunoSEQ multiplex PCR; TCRdb lists only in-frame clones, some missing. The repertoire holds some 1 million clones, with about 76% as singletons. The material sequenced was memory CD4+ T cells sorted from blood. Sample subset: CD45RA-negative fraction. Receptor source: a man aged 18 to 29 in good health.

This rearrangement joins TRBV7-2 to TRBJ2-7, with D maybe TRBD1 (5 bases). The CDR3 loop spans 11 amino acids. Germline-derived CDR1 and CDR2 are SGHTA and FQGNSA. The V end lost 5 bases, the J end lost 12 bases, and 14 bases lay between the germline ends. The CDR3 nucleotides are TGTGCCAGCAGCCTAGGACATTTAACGTACTTC. It yields the protein CASSLGHLTYF.

This chain uses TRBV9 with TRBJ1-1, with D hard to call. Trimming shortened V by 0 bases and J by 3 bases, and 9 bases separated the two germline ends. Germline V gene lookup returns CDR1 SGDLS and CDR2 YYNGEE. This CDR3 contains 14 residues. The CDR3, as DNA: TGTGCCAGCAGCGTAGCCCCGGCGGACACTGAAGCTTTCTTT. Its translation: CASSVAPADTEAFF.

J is TRBJ1-2 and V is TRBV7-8; D may be TRBD1 (5 bases). Between the trimmed V and J ends, which lost 5 bases and 8 bases, there was a span of 21 bases. The CDR3 spans 15 residues. The germline gives CDR1 SGHVS, CDR2 FQNEAQ. CDR3: CASSDAGTFTAGYTF. In DNA form, the CDR3 reads TGTGCCAGCAGCGACGCCGGGACTTTCACAGCCGGCTACACCTTC.

This clone was counted many times. CDR3 protein: CASRIIGTGELFF. CDR3 in DNA: TGTGCCTCCCGTATTATAGGGACCGGGGAGCTGTTTTTT. J is TRBJ2-2 and V is TRBV19; D unresolved. The CDR3 length is 13 residues. V was shortened by 11 bases and J by 5 bases, with 15 bases between the two germline ends. CDR1 is LNHDA and CDR2 is SQIVND in the germline V gene (reference sequence).

This clone has only a few counts. The chain joins TRBV30 to TRBJ1-6; TRBD1 matches at 9 bases. The trim removed 3 bases at V and 10 bases at J, leaving 4 bases unmatched. CDR3 length equals 13 residues. From germline, CDR1 is GTSNPN and CDR2 SVGIG (reference sequence). The CDR3 DNA reads as TGTGCCTGGAGCGGGACAGGGAGCTCACCCCTCCACTTT. Amino acids: CAWSGTGSSPLHF.

The J gene is TRBJ2-7, the V gene TRBV30; D gene unclear. Germline V gene data show CDR1 as GTSNPN and CDR2 as SVGIG (reference sequence). The V end lost 5 bases, the J end lost 2 bases, and 10 bases lay between the germline ends. The CDR3 has 12 residues. CDR3 in DNA: TGTGCCTGGGTCGGTCGGGCCTACGAGCAGTACTTC. It codes for CAWVGRAYEQYF. Supplemented by reference TRBV30 and TRBJ2-7, the full variable domain reads SQTIHQWPATLVQPVGSPLSLECTVEGTSNPNLYWYRQAAGRGLQLLFYSVGIGQISSEVPQNLSASRPQDRQFILSSKKLLLSDSGFYLCAWVGRAYEQYFGPGTRLTVT.

This clone was found once. The chain links TRBV7-2 to TRBJ2-5; perhaps TRBD1 as D (5 bases). CDR3 length equals 16 residues. The V gene lost 2 bases and the J gene lost 4 bases, with 17 bases spanning the gap. CDR1 is SGHTA and CDR2 is FQGNSA in the germline V gene. The CDR3 DNA reads as TGTGCCAGCAGCTTAAGTCTGGGTAGGGGTGGAGAGACCCAGTACTTC. The encoded protein is CASSLSLGRGGETQYF.

The chain uses TRBV2 and TRBJ1-1; D not resolved. Between the trimmed V and J ends, which lost 4 bases and 1 base, there was a span of 10 bases. This CDR3 is 14 amino acids long. Germline V gene data show CDR1 as SNHLY and CDR2 as FYNNEI. CDR3 sequence (DNA): TGTGCCAGCAGTGTTTGGGTACCGAACACTGAAGCTTTCTTT. Protein product: CASSVWVPNTEAFF.

V is TRBV5-6 and J is TRBJ1-4; 9 bases line up with TRBD1. Germline CDR1 is SGHDT and CDR2 is YYEEEE. CDR3 length equals 15 residues. Losses at the gene ends were 4 bases for V and 5 bases for J; bases not matched to a gene: 6. The CDR3 sequence: CASSLWGTGNEKLFF. In DNA form, the CDR3 reads TGTGCCAGCAGCCTTTGGGGGACAGGGAATGAAAAACTGTTTTTT.

The chain combines TRBV5-4 with TRBJ2-7; no clear D. V lost 1 base and J lost 6, with 8 bases in between. This CDR3 has 12 residues. The germline V gene has CDR1 SGHNT and CDR2 YYREEE (reference sequence). The CDR3 sequence: CASSLNSAEQYF. The CDR3 coding sequence is TGTGCCAGCAGCTTGAATTCGGCCGAGCAGTACTTC.

V gene TRBV19 combines with J gene TRBJ1-5, with TRBD1 identical over 7 bases. CDR3 size: 15 residues. Germline V gene lookup returns CDR1 LNHDA and CDR2 SQIVND (reference sequence). The V and J ends lost 6 bases and 0 bases, in that order; junction bases with no gene match: 5. CDR3 protein: CASRTGQNSNQPQHF. The CDR3 DNA reads as TGTGCCAGTAGGACGGGACAGAATAGCAATCAGCCCCAGCATTTT.

Note on this clone: Other DNA sequences from this sample encode an identical CDR3 as well. The genes are TRBV2 and TRBJ2-2; possible D gene TRBD1, 5 bases. With 5 bases removed from V and 3 bases from J, the gap between germline ends came to 7 bases. The CDR3 contains 13 residues. Germline CDR1 is SNHLY and CDR2 is FYNNEI. CDR3: CASSQGYTGELFF. DNA for the CDR3: TGTGCCAGCAGTCAGGGATACACCGGGGAGCTGTTTTTT.

This rearrangement joins TRBV25-1 to TRBJ2-1, with 11 bases identical to TRBD2. The germline gives CDR1 MGHDK, CDR2 SYGVNS. This CDR3 has 15 amino acids. J gave up 7 bases and V 8 bases, and 10 bases lay outside the gene matches. The CDR3 bases are TGTGCCAGCTTACCCCCGGGACTAGCGGTAAATGAGCAGTTCTTC. Its translation: CASLPPGLAVNEQFF.

The CDR3 DNA sequence: TGTGCCAGCTCACCACCGGCTAGCGGGAGCTCCTACGAGCAGTACTTC. It is translated as CASSPPASGSSYEQYF. The chain employs TRBV18 and TRBJ2-7, with 10 bases that match TRBD2. From germline, CDR1 is KGHSH and CDR2 LQKENI. The CDR3 extends over 16 amino acids. The trim removed 0 bases at V and 0 bases at J, leaving 2 bases unmatched.

The genes are TRBV30 and TRBJ1-6; TRBD1 might be the D (5 bases). Trimming took 2 bases from V and 10 from J, leaving 15 bases between them. Germline CDR1 reads GTSNPN; CDR2 reads SVGIG (reference sequence). This CDR3 spans 14 amino acids. CDR3 in DNA: TGTGCCTGGAGTCACGGGGGGGTGGGATCACCCCTCCACTTT. Protein: CAWSHGGVGSPLHF.

This chain uses TRBV25-1 with TRBJ2-5; D may be TRBD1 or TRBD2 (5 bases each). Germline-derived CDR1 and CDR2 are MGHDK and SYGVNS. This CDR3 is 15 amino acids long. The V gene lost 4 bases and the J gene lost 4 bases, with 16 bases spanning the gap. In nucleotides, the CDR3 is TGTGCCAGCAGTGGGATGAGGGGTACGGGAGAGACCCAGTACTTC. Encoded protein: CASSGMRGTGETQYF.

This rearrangement joins TRBV7-2 to TRBJ2-3; D is possibly TRBD1 or TRBD2 (5 bases each). With 2 bases removed from V and 4 bases from J, the gap between germline ends came to 19 bases. Germline-derived CDR1 and CDR2 are SGHTA and FQGNSA. CDR3 size: 17 residues. The CDR3 DNA follows: TGTGCCAGCAGCTTAAGGGATCCTGGGCGAGGGGCAGATACGCAGTATTTT. Translating gives CASSLRDPGRGADTQYF.

This CDR3 reads CASSRGNTIYF. Here the CDR3 DNA reads TGTGCCAGCAGCCGGGGAAACACCATATATTTT. V usage is TRBV14 and J usage is TRBJ1-3; D is undetermined. V lost 4 bases and J 4 bases, leaving 2 bases between the germline ends. CDR1 SGHDN and CDR2 FVKESK come from the germline V gene. The CDR3 sequence is 11 residues long.

V and J are TRBV18 and TRBJ2-7, with D possibly being TRBD2 (6 bases). With 3 bases removed from V and 3 bases from J, the gap between germline ends came to 15 bases. This CDR3 is 15 amino acids long. CDR1 is KGHSH, CDR2 LQKENI, per germline. CDR3 protein: CASSPMTTSLYEQYF. The DNA of the CDR3 is TGTGCCAGCTCACCGATGACGACTAGTCTCTACGAGCAGTACTTC.

Concerning this clone itself: Other DNA sequences in the same sample also yield this CDR3. The chain has TRBV7-9 and TRBJ1-1; no definite D call. The CDR3 is 12 amino acids. Deletions cut 2 bases from V and 3 bases from J, with 4 bases between. CDR1 SEHNR and CDR2 FQNEAQ come from the germline V gene (reference sequence). The CDR3 is CASSLLDTEAFF. CDR3 DNA sequence: TGTGCCAGCAGCTTACTAGACACTGAAGCTTTCTTT.